The 10 T cell receptor beta chains below were found in one sample sequenced in a study of control samples from healthy donors and cancer patients. TCRdb's table, derived via immunoSEQ multiplex PCR, lists solely in-frame clones and lacks some. Found here are 99,000 or so clones, about four fifths of them singletons; the top ten hold about 2%. Material for sequencing was blood. The receptors here all came from a man in his 60s in good health.

This clone has just one count. The genes are TRBV24-1 and TRBJ1-4; 7 bases are a match to TRBD1. CDR1 KGHDR and CDR2 SFDVKD come from the germline V gene. V lost 6 bases to trimming and J lost 0 bases; unmatched junction nucleotides: 3. The CDR3 spans 15 residues. CDR3 amino acids: CATSQGGSTNEKLFF. The CDR3 coding sequence is TGTGCCACCAGTCAAGGGGGCTCAACTAATGAAAAACTGTTTTTT.

The chain links TRBV5-5 to TRBJ1-3; no clear D. The V gene's germline CDR1 is SGHKS and CDR2 YYEKEE (reference sequence). V shed 2 bases and J shed 8 bases, with 8 bases lying between them. The CDR3 loop spans 12 amino acids. The CDR3 protein is CASSFPADTIYF. DNA of the CDR3: TGTGCCAGCAGCTTTCCAGCGGACACCATATATTTT.

The chain links TRBV19 to TRBJ1-5; 7 positions agree with TRBD1. Germline V gene sequence: CDR1 LNHDA, CDR2 SQIVND (reference sequence). After removal of 11 bases from V and 2 bases from J, the junction contained 12 bases not matched to a gene. The CDR3 covers 15 residues. This CDR3 reads CAALTGKHGNQPQHF. The DNA for the CDR3 is TGTGCCGCGTTGACAGGGAAACATGGCAATCAGCCCCAGCATTTT.

The chain has TRBV5-1 and TRBJ2-1; D gene ambiguous. Trimming cost V 0 bases and J 10 bases, with 11 bases left between them. In germline, CDR1 is SGHRS, CDR2 YFSETQ. CDR3 length equals 13 residues. DNA of the CDR3: TGCGCCAGCAGCTTGGCCGTCGAGAGGGAGCAGTTCTTC. Its translation is CASSLAVEREQFF.

The J gene is TRBJ2-5, the V gene TRBV7-8, with a weak D call TRBD1 (5 bases). Germline lookup yields CDR1 SGHVS and CDR2 FQNEAQ. The CDR3 consists of 20 residues. Trimming stripped 1 base from V and 2 bases from J, with 26 bases between. CDR3 DNA: TGTGCCAGCAGCTTAGTTTTAAGGGGTGCCGTTGGGGCGGCACAAGAGACCCAGTACTTC. It translates to CASSLVLRGAVGAAQETQYF.

The gene calls are TRBV7-9 and TRBJ2-2; D gene ambiguous. The V and J ends lost 0 bases and 3 bases respectively, with 11 bases between them. CDR1 is SEHNR and CDR2 is FQNEAQ in the germline V gene (reference sequence). This CDR3 comprises 16 residues. The CDR3 protein is CASSLALEVDTGELFF. CDR3 nucleotides: TGTGCCAGCAGCTTAGCGCTAGAGGTTGACACCGGGGAGCTGTTTTTT.

The V gene is TRBV7-2, the J gene TRBJ2-1; TRBD2 agrees at 15 bases. Looked up from germline, CDR1 is SGHTA and CDR2 is FQGNSA. This CDR3 has 14 amino acids. Trimming at V came to 10 bases and at J to 6 bases, leaving 4 bases not matched to a gene. The CDR3 bases are TGTGCCATCTGGACTAGCGGGAGGGGCAATGAGCAGTTCTTC. Protein: CAIWTSGRGNEQFF.

This rearrangement joins TRBV19 to TRBJ1-5; D gene uncertain. The germline V gene has CDR1 LNHDA and CDR2 SQIVND (reference sequence). The CDR3 has 13 residues. The V end was cut by 6 bases, the J end by 9 bases, with 15 bases between. The CDR3 is CASSPRLVWPQHF. The DNA for the CDR3 is TGTGCCAGTAGCCCCCGACTGGTATGGCCCCAGCATTTT. The full variable domain, its missing parts supplied by reference TRBV19 and TRBJ1-5, is DGGITQSPKYLFRKEGQNVTLSCEQNLNHDAMYWYRQDPGQGLRLIYYSQIVNDFQKGDIAEGYSVSREKKESFPLTVTSAQKNPTAFYLCASSPRLVWPQHFGDGTRLSIL.

The gene calls are TRBV2 and TRBJ1-5; TRBD1 might be the D (5 bases). Germline-derived CDR1 and CDR2 are SNHLY and FYNNEI. Trimming took off 4 bases at V and 6 bases at J, with 10 bases between the two ends. The CDR3 contains 13 residues. The chain's CDR3 is CASSGQGTQPQHF. The CDR3 bases are TGTGCCAGCAGTGGGCAGGGTACTCAGCCCCAGCATTTT.

The J gene is TRBJ2-7, the V gene TRBV5-1; TRBD2 might be the D (6 bases). From germline, CDR1 is SGHRS and CDR2 YFSETQ. The CDR3 runs 15 residues. Deletions cut 0 bases from V and 5 bases from J, with 15 bases between. Here the CDR3 DNA reads TGCGCCAGCAGCTTGGGGGGGGACCTAGTCCACGAGCAGTACTTC. Translation gives CASSLGGDLVHEQYF.